The 17 T cell receptor beta chains reported below all come from one sample, sequenced in a study of identifying expanded T cells in peripheral blood. Using immunoSEQ multiplex PCR, the repertoire was profiled, and TCRdb retains in-frame clones only, with some absent. Of 58,000 or so clones listed, around 81% were seen once; the top ten hold about 18%. The sample was blood. These receptors originate from a person aged 18 to 75 in good health.

This sequence joins TRBV4-2 and TRBJ1-1, with D perhaps TRBD1 (6 bases). V dropped 4 bases and J dropped 1 base, with 10 bases sitting between them. The CDR3 sequence is 14 residues long. Germline V lookup: CDR1 LGHNA, CDR2 YNFKEQ. The CDR3 DNA follows: TGTGCCAGCAGCCCGGGAGGGGGGAACACTGAAGCTTTCTTT. Translated: CASSPGGGNTEAFF.

This rearrangement joins TRBV5-1 to TRBJ2-5; D is unclear. The V gene lost 1 base and the J gene lost 6 bases, with 10 bases spanning the gap. The length of the CDR3 is 13 residues. In germline, CDR1 is SGHRS, CDR2 YFSETQ. CDR3 in amino acids: CASSLSQQKTQYF. The DNA for the CDR3 is TGCGCCAGCAGCTTGTCCCAGCAGAAGACCCAGTACTTC.

The J gene is TRBJ2-7, the V gene TRBV29-1, with D possibly matching TRBD2 (5 bases). The CDR3 extends over 13 amino acids. CDR1 is SQVTM, CDR2 ANQGSEA, per germline. Trimming removed 5 bases from V and 7 bases from J, with 18 bases in between. The CDR3 nucleotides read TGCAGCGTTCAGACTATCTCCGGCGGAGAGCAGTACTTC. Amino acid sequence: CSVQTISGGEQYF.

The CDR3 reads CASTGLTEAFF. DNA for the CDR3: TGTGCCAGCACGGGGCTTACTGAAGCTTTCTTT. This chain links TRBV25-1 with TRBJ1-1, with D possibly matching TRBD1 (5 bases). CDR1 is MGHDK, CDR2 SYGVNS, per germline. The length of the CDR3 is 11 residues. Between the trimmed V and J ends, which lost 7 bases and 5 bases, there was a span of 8 bases.

This clone was seen once. The V and J genes are TRBV2 and TRBJ1-4; D perhaps matches TRBD1 (6 bases). Germline CDR1 SNHLY, CDR2 FYNNEI. Between the trimmed V and J ends, which lost 2 bases and 11 bases, there was a span of 12 bases. The CDR3 sequence is 13 residues long. CDR3 in DNA: TGTGCCAGCAGTGAAAATTGGGACAACAAACTGTTTTTT. It specifies CASSENWDNKLFF.

This chain connects TRBV7-8 to TRBJ1-1; 8 nucleotides match TRBD1. The germline V gene has CDR1 SGHVS and CDR2 FQNEAQ. V was pared by 1 base and J by 3 bases, with 4 bases of the junction left unmatched. CDR3 length equals 15 residues. CDR3 protein: CASSLVNRGDTEAFF. CDR3 in DNA: TGTGCCAGCAGCTTAGTGAACAGGGGGGACACTGAAGCTTTCTTT.

This chain uses TRBV7-9 with TRBJ2-7; 8 bases map to TRBD1. Germline V gives CDR1 SEHNR, CDR2 FQNEAQ (reference sequence). This CDR3 contains 15 residues. V gave up 4 bases and J gave up 0 bases; unmatched junction bases: 5. The CDR3, as DNA: TGTGCCAGCAGCTCGACAGGGGCCCACTCCTACGAGCAGTACTTC. It yields the protein CASSSTGAHSYEQYF.

The chain links TRBV11-2 to TRBJ2-1, with 7 bases identical to TRBD2. V was clipped by 0 bases and J by 8 bases; unmatched bases: 10. This CDR3 spans 16 amino acids. Germline lookup yields CDR1 SGHAT and CDR2 FQNNGV. The CDR3 reads CASSLDASGILHEQFF. The CDR3 nucleotides are TGTGCCAGCAGCTTAGATGCGAGCGGGATCTTGCATGAGCAGTTCTTC.

This chain links TRBV27 with TRBJ2-7; D gene ambiguous. This CDR3 spans 14 amino acids. Germline V gene sequence: CDR1 MNHEY, CDR2 SMNVEV (reference sequence). V lost 5 bases, J lost 5 bases, and 16 bases lay in between. The CDR3 region is CASSQTYADHEQYF. The CDR3 bases are TGTGCCAGCAGTCAGACGTACGCGGACCACGAGCAGTACTTC.

The genes are TRBV4-3 and TRBJ2-6; TRBD2 matches at 7 bases. The CDR3 runs to 20 residues. The V and J ends lost 0 bases and 0 bases, in that order; junction bases with no gene match: 11. CDR1 and CDR2 from the germline V gene are LGHNA and YSLEER. The CDR3 DNA reads TGCGCCAGCAGCCAAGATAGGGTAGGAGCGGGGTTCTCTGGGGCCAACGTCCTGACTTTC. Residues: CASSQDRVGAGFSGANVLTF.

The chain joins TRBV7-8 to TRBJ2-3; D remains ambiguous. Germline loops: CDR1 SGHVS, CDR2 FQNEAQ. The CDR3 has 14 amino acids. Trimming left V 1 base short and J 0 bases short, with 5 bases between. The CDR3 loop reads CASSLGVSTDTQYF. Here the CDR3 DNA reads TGTGCCAGCAGCTTAGGCGTAAGCACAGATACGCAGTATTTT. The entire variable domain, with the rest obtained from reference TRBV7-8 and TRBJ2-3, is as follows: GAGVSQSPRYKVAKRGQDVALRCDPISGHVSLFWYQQALGQGPEFLTYFQNEAQLDKSGLPSDRFFAERPEGSVSTLKIQRTQQEDSAVYLCASSLGVSTDTQYFGPGTRLTVL.

This chain joins TRBV11-3 and TRBJ2-7, with D possibly TRBD1 on 6 matching bases. This CDR3 comprises 14 residues. From germline, CDR1 is SGHNT and CDR2 YENEEA. V was pared by 2 bases and J by 3 bases, with 11 bases between. Here the CDR3 DNA reads TGTGCCAGCAGCTTATATGGGACACACTACGAGCAGTACTTC. Translation: CASSLYGTHYEQYF. Full variable domain (outside the CDR3, taken from reference TRBV11-3 and TRBJ2-7): EAGVVQSPRYKIIEKKQPVAFWCNPISGHNTLYWYLQNLGQGPELLIRYENEEAVDDSQLPKDRFSAERLKGVDSTLKIQPAELGDSAVYLCASSLYGTHYEQYFGPGTRLTVT.

This chain connects TRBV29-1 to TRBJ2-7, with 9 bases that match TRBD1. The trim removed 0 bases at V and 5 bases at J, leaving 5 bases unmatched. CDR3 size: 14 residues. In germline, CDR1 is SQVTM, CDR2 ANQGSEA. The CDR3: CSVEDPGQGHEQYF. The CDR3 region has the DNA TGCAGCGTTGAAGATCCGGGACAGGGTCACGAGCAGTACTTC.

The genes are TRBV7-2 and TRBJ2-5; D not resolved. The CDR3 totals 13 residues. V dropped 1 base and J dropped 5 bases, with 8 bases sitting between them. The germline CDR1 and CDR2 sequences are SGHTA and FQGNSA. This CDR3 reads CASSLGYGETQYF. As DNA, the CDR3 is TGTGCCAGCAGCTTAGGGTACGGGGAGACCCAGTACTTC.

The V and J genes are TRBV6-1 and TRBJ2-1, with TRBD1 identical over 7 bases. The CDR3 runs to 15 residues. J lost 0 bases, V lost 7 bases, and 6 bases had no gene match. Germline lookup yields CDR1 MNHNS and CDR2 SASEGT. The CDR3, as DNA: TGTGCCAGCACCCGGGACAGCCGCTCCTACAATGAGCAGTTCTTC. Translation: CASTRDSRSYNEQFF.

This clone came up a few times. CDR3 amino acids: CASSPPKVYEQYF. The CDR3 coding sequence is TGTGCCAGCTCACCACCGAAGGTTTACGAGCAGTACTTC. J is TRBJ2-7 and V is TRBV18; no firm D call. Germline CDR1 KGHSH, CDR2 LQKENI. The CDR3 runs 13 residues. V lost 0 bases, J lost 4 bases, and 7 bases lay in between. The entire variable domain, with the rest obtained from reference TRBV18 and TRBJ2-7, is as follows: NAGVMQNPRHLVRRRGQEARLRCSPMKGHSHVYWYRQLPEEGLKFMVYLQKENIIDESGMPKERFSAEFPKEGPSILRIQQVVRGDSAAYFCASSPPKVYEQYFGPGTRLTVT.

This clone was detected only once. V gene TRBV2 combines with J gene TRBJ2-5; D is possibly TRBD2 (7 bases). The germline V and J ends were trimmed by 6 bases and 0 bases, with 20 bases remaining between them. The CDR3 runs 17 residues. In germline, CDR1 is SNHLY, CDR2 FYNNEI. The CDR3, as DNA: TGTGCCAGCAGGCCCCTAGGGGGGGGGAGTTACCAAGAGACCCAGTACTTC. This gives the protein CASRPLGGGSYQETQYF. Filled out from reference TRBV2 and TRBJ2-5, the complete variable domain reads EPEVTQTPSHQVTQMGQEVILRCVPISNHLYFYWYRQILGQKVEFLVSFYNNEISEKSEIFDDQFSVERPDGSNFTLKIRSTKLEDSAMYFCASRPLGGGSYQETQYFGPGTRLLVL.